This T cell receptor beta chain was sequenced in a study of shared clonotypes between healthy human individuals. This CDR3 region has 15 residues. Germline V gene sequence: CDR1 SGHTA, CDR2 FQGNSA. The V gene end was trimmed by 4 bases and the J gene end by 2 bases; junction bases not matched to a gene: 6. TCRdb keeps only in-frame clones here, not all; method: immunoSEQ multiplex PCR. The top ten clones hold roughly 1.2% of a sample with 1,500,000 or so clones, 96% of them seen once. The study, taken as a whole, reports: Deeper or shallower sequencing was expected to change how clonotypes are shared among donors.

Regarding this clone: Its target is not known.

The genes are TRBV7-2 and TRBJ2-7, with 9 bases lining up with TRBD1. This sequence was found in a man younger than 45 in good health. The sequencing input was naive CD4+ T cells sorted from blood. The sample's subset: CD45RA+ positively selected. CDR3 residues: CASSSRDRATYEQYF. The CDR3, as DNA: TGTGCCAGCAGCTCCCGGGACAGGGCAACCTACGAGCAGTACTTC.